This T cell receptor beta chain was observed in a study of T cells in Graves' hyperthyroidism and ophthalmopathy. Patients with uncontrolled infections, other autoimmune diseases, pregnancy or lactation were excluded. Diagnoses rested on clinical symptoms, serum thyroxine and TRAb, thyroid ultrasound and orbital computed tomography. Of note for this clonotype: As yet, its antigen is unknown.

CDR3 length: 14 amino acids. J gave up 1 base and V 8 bases, and 5 bases lay outside the gene matches. Germline V gives CDR1 MNHEY, CDR2 SMNVEV (reference sequence). Amplification of TCR beta CDR3 regions used RNA as the template. HTBI primers drove first-round RT-PCR of the TCR CDR3. Using its own MiXCR run on the multiplex PCR reads, TCRdb lists one record per CDR3 protein. The table lists hundreds of thousands of distinct CDR3 sequences, around 15% of them singletons, with 3.5% to 4.5% in the top ten. Study-wide results and limits: Among clonotypes expanded in thyroid above 0.001, most were also found in blood. Before onset, by a median of around six months, the model predicted ophthalmopathy.

This chain joins TRBV27 and TRBJ2-7; TRBD2 aligns across 10 bases. The clonotype originates from a woman between 35 and 50 years old with Graves' ophthalmopathy. The specimen sequenced was blood. The CDR3 spells CASLKREGSYEQYF. For the CDR3, the DNA is TGTGCCAGCTTAAAGCGGGAGGGTTCCTACGAGCAGTACTTC.